Here is one TCR beta chain with its context. Produced via immunoSEQ multiplex PCR; TCRdb's table is partial and in-frame only. The top ten clones hold about 15% of a sample with tens of thousands of clones, approximately 85% of them seen once. CDR1 is SGHRS and CDR2 is YFSETQ in the germline V gene. J lost 1 base, V lost 4 bases, and 8 bases had no gene match. This CDR3 has 16 amino acids. These data are taken from a study of T cells in tuberculosis. Stated time point: new active TB diagnosis, blood taken before or within 7 days of starting treatment. Material: PBMCs, obtained at tuberculosis diagnosis. The TCR originated in an adult with tuberculosis. This chain uses TRBV5-1 with TRBJ2-5, with TRBD2 matching 9 bases. CDR3 sequence reads: CASSPRAGGLQETQYF. The CDR3 DNA reads TGCGCCAGCAGCCCGAGAGCGGGGGGCCTCCAAGAGACCCAGTACTTC.